The 17 T cell receptor beta chains reported below all come from one sample, sequenced in a study of T cell changes during pregnancy in multiple sclerosis. TCRdb's table, derived via immunoSEQ multiplex PCR, lists solely in-frame clones and lacks some. The sample shows roughly 120,000 clones, 90% to 95% of them seen only once. The sequences come from peripheral blood, collected before pregnancy. The origin of the receptors is a female donor with multiple sclerosis, enrolled in a pregnancy study.

This chain connects TRBV20-1 to TRBJ2-3; D is unresolved. The CDR3 covers 11 residues. V lost 2 bases and J 6 bases, leaving 6 bases between the germline ends. Per the germline V gene, CDR1 is DFQATT and CDR2 is SNEGSKA (reference sequence). Written as DNA, the CDR3 is TGCAGTGCTAGAAATTCTGATACGCAGTATTTT. Translated, it gives CSARNSDTQYF.

The V call is TRBV5-1, the J call TRBJ2-5; possibly TRBD2 for D (7 bases). Trimming pared 4 bases from V and 4 bases from J, leaving 17 bases between. Germline lookup yields CDR1 SGHRS and CDR2 YFSETQ. CDR3 length equals 15 residues. In DNA, the CDR3 is TGCGCCAGCAGCATGCGGCAGGGGAGGGGAGAGACCCAGTACTTC. This sequence encodes CASSMRQGRGETQYF.

The V call is TRBV18, the J call TRBJ1-5, with D possibly being TRBD1 (5 bases). The germline CDR1 and CDR2 sequences are KGHSH and LQKENI. Trimming took off 3 bases at V and 2 bases at J, with 14 bases between the two ends. The CDR3 runs 16 residues. CDR3 in DNA: TGTGCCAGCTCACCCGCAGGGACTCTAGGCAATCAGCCCCAGCATTTT. Protein product: CASSPAGTLGNQPQHF.

The gene calls are TRBV5-1 and TRBJ2-6; D unresolved. Germline-derived CDR1 and CDR2 are SGHRS and YFSETQ. The CDR3 has 16 residues. The V and J ends lost 3 bases and 0 bases respectively, with 10 bases between them. The CDR3 spells CASSSYTNSGANVLTF. DNA for the CDR3: TGCGCCAGCAGCTCGTACACAAACTCTGGGGCCAACGTCCTGACTTTC.

The chain employs TRBV28 and TRBJ1-2; D not certain. V lost 3 bases to trimming and J lost 0 bases, with 11 bases between them. The CDR3 totals 15 residues. Germline-derived CDR1 and CDR2 are MDHEN and SYDVKM. The CDR3 DNA is TGTGCCAGCAGTTTTAGTCCGGTAGCTAACTATGGCTACACCTTC. This translates into CASSFSPVANYGYTF.

This chain connects TRBV4-1 to TRBJ2-3; TRBD2 matches 8 bases. Germline loops: CDR1 MGHRA, CDR2 YSYEKL. The trim removed 1 base at V and 2 bases at J, leaving 5 bases unmatched. The CDR3 is made up of 16 amino acids. In DNA form, the CDR3 reads TGCGCCAGCAGCCAAGGAGCGGGGGAGAACACAGATACGCAGTATTTT. Residues: CASSQGAGENTDTQYF.

The chain has TRBV4-1 and TRBJ2-3; tentatively, D is TRBD1 (5 bases). V dropped 0 bases and J dropped 3 bases, with 7 bases sitting between them. The CDR3 runs 14 residues. Germline CDR1 MGHRA, CDR2 YSYEKL. CDR3 residues: CASSQEGRTDTQYF. For the CDR3, the DNA is TGCGCCAGCAGCCAAGAGGGGCGAACAGATACGCAGTATTTT.

This chain uses TRBV6-4 with TRBJ1-6; D gene unclear. The CDR3 covers 14 residues. V was pared by 3 bases and J by 9 bases, with 12 bases between. The germline V gene has CDR1 MRHNA and CDR2 SNTAGT. CDR3: CASSEGPAGSPLHF. For the CDR3, the DNA is TGTGCCAGCAGTGAAGGTCCGGCAGGTTCACCCCTCCACTTT.

The chain couples TRBV5-6 to TRBJ1-5, with D perhaps matching TRBD1 (5 bases). The CDR3 loop spans 14 amino acids. CDR1 is SGHDT and CDR2 is YYEEEE in the germline V gene. Trimming stripped 2 bases from V and 7 bases from J, with 13 bases between. The CDR3, as DNA: TGTGCCAGCAGCTTTGGGGAGGGGATACAGCCCCAGCATTTT. Its protein is CASSFGEGIQPQHF. Using reference TRBV5-6 and TRBJ1-5 for the parts outside the CDR3, the full variable domain is DAGVTQSPTHLIKTRGQQVTLRCSPKSGHDTVSWYQQALGQGPQFIFQYYEEEERQRGNFPDRFSGHQFPNYSSELNVNALLLGDSALYLCASSFGEGIQPQHFGDGTRLSIL.

The table lists this clone with a count of one. V and J are TRBV7-8 and TRBJ2-2; TRBD2 agrees at 10 bases. The CDR3 consists of 15 residues. The germline V gene has CDR1 SGHVS and CDR2 FQNEAQ. V lost 5 bases to trimming and J lost 6 bases; unmatched junction nucleotides: 6. CDR3 loop: CASSQGLAFAGELFF. In nucleotides, the CDR3 is TGTGCCAGCAGCCAGGGACTAGCGTTCGCCGGGGAGCTGTTTTTT.

The chain carries TRBV30 and TRBJ2-2; D may be TRBD2 (6 bases). Between the trimmed V and J ends, which lost 2 bases and 3 bases, there was a span of 16 bases. CDR1 GTSNPN and CDR2 SVGIG come from the germline V gene (reference sequence). This CDR3 region has 16 residues. The CDR3 reads CAWSPPWGRHTGELFF. In nucleotides, the CDR3 is TGTGCCTGGAGTCCCCCTTGGGGGAGGCACACCGGGGAGCTGTTTTTT.

The rearrangement uses TRBV5-1 and TRBJ1-1, with 8 positions matching TRBD1. The germline gives CDR1 SGHRS, CDR2 YFSETQ. J gave up 10 bases and V 2 bases, and 10 bases lay outside the gene matches. The length of the CDR3 is 14 residues. CDR3: CASSLEDRAGRAFF. The CDR3 coding sequence is TGCGCCAGCAGCTTAGAGGACAGGGCAGGTCGAGCTTTCTTT.

This sequence joins TRBV19 and TRBJ1-5; TRBD1 matches 9 bases. This CDR3 spans 17 amino acids. CDR1 is LNHDA, CDR2 SQIVND, per germline (reference sequence). Trimming removed 9 bases from V and 4 bases from J; junction bases left unmatched: 16. For the CDR3, the DNA is TGTGCCAGCCAATACAGGGGGCGAAATCTTGGTAATCAGCCCCAGCATTTT. Its protein is CASQYRGRNLGNQPQHF.

This chain uses TRBV5-6 with TRBJ1-4; TRBD1 might be the D (5 bases). There are 14 residues in the CDR3. V dropped 3 bases and J dropped 1 base, with 7 bases sitting between them. The germline gives CDR1 SGHDT, CDR2 YYEEEE. The CDR3 loop reads CASSSGLTNEKLFF. The DNA for the CDR3 is TGTGCCAGCAGCTCGGGACTAACTAATGAAAAACTGTTTTTT.

The rearrangement uses TRBV27 and TRBJ1-4; 10 nucleotides line up with TRBD1. Germline lookup yields CDR1 MNHEY and CDR2 SMNVEV (reference sequence). This CDR3 has 17 amino acids. Trimming took 4 bases from V and 3 from J; bases not matched to a gene: 8. The CDR3 nucleotides are TGTGCCAGCAGTTCCGCGACAGGGGGCTTGGCTAATGAAAAACTGTTTTTT. This gives the protein CASSSATGGLANEKLFF.

The rearrangement joins TRBV27 to TRBJ1-1; D perhaps matches TRBD1 (5 bases). The CDR3 is 19 amino acids. Germline V gene sequence: CDR1 MNHEY, CDR2 SMNVEV (reference sequence). Trimming took 2 bases from V and 4 from J, leaving 26 bases between them. The DNA for the CDR3 is TGTGCCAGCAGTTTAACGTTGAGCATTTCGGGGGTTCCTGGCACTGAAGCTTTCTTT. This gives the protein CASSLTLSISGVPGTEAFF.

This clone is a singleton in its sample. This rearrangement joins TRBV6-5 to TRBJ2-1; the match to TRBD2 covers 11 bases. Trimming at V came to 4 bases and at J to 4 bases, leaving 3 bases not matched to a gene. Germline CDR1 MNHEY, CDR2 SVGAGI. This CDR3 spans 15 amino acids. CDR3 loop: CASSLTSGDYNEQFF. In nucleotides, the CDR3 is TGTGCCAGCAGTTTGACTAGCGGGGATTACAATGAGCAGTTCTTC.